This T cell receptor beta chain was captured by sequencing in a study of blood T cell repertoires in COVID-19. Study as a whole: Samples representing acute and convalescent COVID-19 were sourced from the United States, Italy and Spain.

Trimming pared 7 bases from V and 0 bases from J, leaving 25 bases between. The germline gives CDR1 SQVTM, CDR2 ANQGSEA. CDR3 length equals 18 residues. Under the authors' procedure: How many nucleated cells were present was estimated from reference gene primer amplification. Data came from immunoSEQ multiplex PCR; TCRdb stores just in-frame clones and leaves some out. That table gives V, J and clone size, and the DNA gave D and trimming. This sample carries some 260,000 clones, 70% to 90% of them seen once, and the ten largest clones take roughly 6%. The chain is built from TRBV29-1 and TRBJ2-1; tentative D call: TRBD2 (6 bases). This receptor was identified in a young woman with COVID-19, enrolled during active disease. The sequenced sample consisted of peripheral blood. The CDR3 protein is CSAGGPREELSSYNEQFF. CDR3 coding DNA: TGCAGCGCCGGCGGTCCTAGGGAGGAACTTAGCTCCTACAATGAGCAGTTCTTC.